Below are 4 T cell receptor beta chains sequenced from a single sample in a study of blood T cell repertoires in COVID-19. Here immunoSEQ multiplex PCR was the method, and the copy in TCRdb shows in-frame clones only, minus some. The data show about 160,000 clones, approximately 84% seen once. The sample comprised peripheral blood. Source of these receptors: a woman aged 45-65 years with COVID-19, enrolled during active disease.

V is TRBV7-3 and J is TRBJ2-3, with D possibly matching TRBD2 (5 bases). CDR1 and CDR2 from the germline V gene are SGHTA and FQGTGA. The CDR3 length is 12 residues. Trimming took 2 bases from V and 9 from J, leaving 9 bases between them. As DNA, the CDR3 is TGTGCCAGCAGCTTAGGACTCGCAACGCAGTATTTT. Translating gives CASSLGLATQYF.

The rearrangement uses TRBV9 and TRBJ1-2; D gene ambiguous. CDR3 size: 13 residues. The V end was cut by 0 bases, the J end by 5 bases, with 8 bases between. Germline CDR1 and CDR2: SGDLS and YYNGEE. The CDR3 spells CASSVDQAYGYTF. The DNA for the CDR3 is TGTGCCAGCAGCGTAGATCAAGCTTATGGCTACACCTTC.

The chain has TRBV5-1 and TRBJ2-1, with TRBD2 matching over 12 bases. V trimming: 0 bases; J trimming: 4 bases; junction bases outside the gene matches: 2. This CDR3 spans 16 amino acids. Germline V CDR1 and CDR2: SGHRS, YFSETQ. The chain's CDR3 is CASSLGTSGEYNEQFF. CDR3 sequence (DNA): TGCGCCAGCAGCTTGGGGACTAGCGGGGAATACAATGAGCAGTTCTTC.

The rearrangement uses TRBV13 and TRBJ2-5; 9 bases align to TRBD2. The length of the CDR3 is 15 residues. CDR1 is PRHDT and CDR2 is FYEKMQ in the germline V gene (reference sequence). V was clipped by 5 bases and J by 7 bases; unmatched bases: 11. The CDR3 DNA is TGTGCCAGCAGCCAGCGGGCGGGGGGGCCGGCGACCCAGTACTTC. Its protein is CASSQRAGGPATQYF.